Below, 22 T cell receptor beta chains from the same sample are listed, as sequenced in a study of T cells expressing NK-cell markers. TCRdb reprocessed the 5' RACE reads, with one entry per CDR3 protein and no DNA. The table for this sample gives roughly 350,000 distinct CDR3 sequences. Specimen: blood T cells: a sorted CD56 or NKG2C T cell subset, CD4+ or CD8+ T cells, or bulk PBMC T cells (not recorded which). The source is a man aged 18-75 years in good health.

CDR3 residues: CSVSTGLGTQYF. This sequence joins TRBV29-1 and TRBJ2-5; as DNA is missing, the TRBD1 call by TCRdb cannot be tested. Germline V gene sequence: CDR1 SQVTM, CDR2 ANQGSEA. There are 12 residues in the CDR3.

The chain carries TRBV7-6 and TRBJ1-4. The CDR3 is made up of 15 amino acids. Germline loops: CDR1 SGHVS, CDR2 FNYEAQ. This chain's CDR3 is CASSFGVATNEKLFF.

The chain uses TRBV24-1 and TRBJ2-1; absent DNA, TCRdb's TRBD1 call cannot be checked. Germline V gene lookup returns CDR1 KGHDR and CDR2 SFDVKD. The CDR3 has 15 residues. The CDR3 here is CATSETGSSSNEQFF.

The chain links TRBV7-6 to TRBJ2-1; TCRdb calls TRBD1, which cannot be checked without DNA. Germline V lookup: CDR1 SGHVS, CDR2 FNYEAQ. This CDR3 spans 14 amino acids. CDR3 in amino acids: CASGLAGGQLEQFF.

This rearrangement joins TRBV5-1 to TRBJ2-3; TCRdb proposes TRBD2, but this gene call is untestable without DNA. The CDR3 extends over 17 amino acids. Germline V CDR1 and CDR2: SGHRS, YFSETQ. CDR3: CASSLVVGGRPSDTQYF.

The V gene is TRBV2, the J gene TRBJ2-7; TCRdb outputs TRBD2, but without DNA this stays unchecked. Germline V gene lookup returns CDR1 SNHLY and CDR2 FYNNEI. The CDR3 contains 12 residues. The CDR3 is CASSTREGEQYF.

This chain connects TRBV19 to TRBJ2-6. Germline CDR1 LNHDA, CDR2 SQIVND (reference sequence). The CDR3 has 14 residues. The CDR3 is CASRLGIEANVLTF.

The chain combines TRBV6-1 with TRBJ1-4; TCRdb names TRBD1, which stays unverified in the absence of DNA. From germline, CDR1 is MNHNS and CDR2 SASEGT. The CDR3 loop spans 15 amino acids. The CDR3 region is CASGKEQGQNEKLFF.

The chain combines TRBV7-7 with TRBJ1-1. From germline, CDR1 is SSHAT and CDR2 FNYEAQ (reference sequence). This CDR3 comprises 15 residues. The CDR3 loop is CASSLNRQVKAEAFF.

The chain employs TRBV29-1 and TRBJ2-7; TCRdb's assignment of TRBD1 cannot be checked, as there is no DNA. This CDR3 spans 14 amino acids. Germline lookup yields CDR1 SQVTM and CDR2 ANQGSEA. The CDR3: CSVPGQGNPYEQYF.

This rearrangement joins TRBV15 to TRBJ2-3; TCRdb gives TRBD2 as the D gene, but with no DNA this cannot be confirmed. Germline V gene lookup returns CDR1 LNHNV and CDR2 YYDKDF (reference sequence). The length of the CDR3 is 17 residues. The CDR3 loop is CATSRDLRGGSTDTQYF.

The rearrangement links TRBV15 to TRBJ1-4; there is no DNA to check the TCRdb D call of TRBD1. This CDR3 contains 15 residues. CDR1 is LNHNV and CDR2 is YYDKDF in the germline V gene (reference sequence). This CDR3 reads CATTPGDAKNEKLFF.

The chain links TRBV23-1 to TRBJ1-2; TCRdb designates TRBD1, a call that cannot be tested without DNA. TRBV23-1 is an open reading frame, and its role is uncertain. This CDR3 has 15 amino acids. The CDR3 protein is CASRTGESYNYGYTF.

This chain connects TRBV12-3 or TRBV12-4 to TRBJ2-6; TCRdb designates TRBD1, a call that cannot be tested without DNA. The CDR3 extends over 17 amino acids. The CDR3 spells CASSLRQSSSGANVLTF.

V and J are TRBV11-3 and TRBJ2-3. Germline CDR1 and CDR2: SGHNT and YENEEA. CDR3 length: 15 amino acids. Here the CDR3 reads CASSLGQSDTDTQYF.

The gene calls are TRBV19 and TRBJ1-2; TCRdb's assignment of TRBD1 cannot be checked, as there is no DNA. The CDR3 is 12 residues long. Germline values: CDR1 LNHDA, CDR2 SQIVND (reference sequence). CDR3: CASNARVEGYTF. Based on the CDR3 plus reference TRBV19 and TRBJ1-2, the full variable domain is DGGITQSPKYLFRKEGQNVTLSCEQNLNHDAMYWYRQDPGQGLRLIYYSQIVNDFQKGDIAEGYSVSREKKESFPLTVTSAQKNPTAFYLCASNARVEGYTFGSGTRLTVV.

This chain connects TRBV20-1 to TRBJ2-7; the D gene TCRdb calls, TRBD1, cannot be checked with no DNA. CDR3 length: 14 residues. Germline CDR1 is DFQATT and CDR2 is SNEGSKA (reference sequence). Here the CDR3 reads CSAPFPGQGYEQYF.

This chain links TRBV7-2 with TRBJ2-5. The CDR3 contains 14 residues. CDR1 and CDR2 (germline): SGHTA, FQGNSA. The CDR3: CASSRRWGRETQYF.

This rearrangement joins TRBV12-3 or TRBV12-4 to TRBJ2-3; there is no DNA to check the TCRdb D call of TRBD2. There are 15 residues in the CDR3. The CDR3 sequence: CASSQTRPSTDTQYF.

V and J are TRBV5-1 and TRBJ1-2. The length of the CDR3 is 14 residues. Germline CDR1 and CDR2: SGHRS and YFSETQ. The CDR3 region is CASKPQERNYGYTF.

The V gene is TRBV10-3, the J gene TRBJ2-1; TCRdb's D gene call, TRBD1, goes unchecked for lack of DNA. In germline, CDR1 is ENHRY, CDR2 SYGVKD. The CDR3 is 14 amino acids. The CDR3 sequence: CAISGQGDGHEQFF.

The CDR3 loop is CASSRGGETDTQYF. V usage is TRBV7-9 and J usage is TRBJ2-3; TCRdb selects TRBD2, and the lack of DNA leaves this call unchecked. This CDR3 spans 14 amino acids. Per the germline V gene, CDR1 is SEHNR and CDR2 is FQNEAQ (reference sequence). Full variable domain (outside the CDR3, taken from reference TRBV7-9 and TRBJ2-3): DTGVSQNPRHKITKRGQNVTFRCDPISEHNRLYWYRQTLGQGPEFLTYFQNEAQLEKSRLLSDRFSAERPKGSFSTLEIQRTEQGDSAMYLCASSRGGETDTQYFGPGTRLTVL.